This T cell receptor beta chain was recovered during a study of response to subunit inactivated influenza vaccine. Findings and caveats of the study: The authors put forward the suggestion that each seasonal influenza vaccination may bring in only a limited number of new T cells.

Losses at the gene ends were 0 bases for V and 1 base for J; bases not matched to a gene: 9. This CDR3 is 18 amino acids long. The germline gives CDR1 SGHRS, CDR2 YFSETQ. Only a few counts were recorded for this clonotype. Its antigen is still unknown. Using its own MiXCR run on the RT-PCR reads, TCRdb lists one record per CDR3 protein. Of roughly 180,000 distinct CDR3 sequences in the sample, 7.5% to 10% were seen once. This receptor was taken from a man in his fifties or sixties who received an inactivated influenza vaccine. The chain couples TRBV5-1 to TRBJ2-3; 9 bases align to TRBD2. Here the sequenced sample was non-naive T cells sorted from PBMCs, taken on the day of vaccination. DNA for the CDR3: TGCGCCAGCAGCTTGGTCGGGACTAGCAGGGGAGGCACAGATACGCAGTATTTT. Amino acids: CASSLVGTSRGGTDTQYF. The whole variable domain, remainder taken from reference TRBV5-1 and TRBJ2-3, is KAGVTQTPRYLIKTRGQQVTLSCSPISGHRSVSWYQQTPGQGLQFLFEYFSETQRNKGNFPGRFSGRQFSNSRSEMNVSTLELGDSALYLCASSLVGTSRGGTDTQYFGPGTRLTVL.